The 20 T cell receptor beta chains below come from one sample, sequenced in a study of shared clonotypes between healthy human individuals. Profiled with immunoSEQ multiplex PCR; TCRdb holds only in-frame clones, not every one. The table records millions of clones, around nine tenths of them present only once. Sequencing was carried out using naive CD4+ T cells sorted from blood. This sample's subset: CD45RA+ positively selected. The receptors here all came from a man between 18 and 29 years old in good health.

Here the CDR3 reads CASSGIGLSYEQYF. The CDR3 region has the DNA TGTGCCAGCAGCGGTATAGGGCTCTCCTACGAGCAGTACTTC. V usage is TRBV28 and J usage is TRBJ2-7; D unresolved. CDR3 size: 14 residues. From germline, CDR1 is MDHEN and CDR2 SYDVKM. Trimming removed 6 bases from V and 0 bases from J, with 12 bases in between.

The rearrangement uses TRBV10-3 and TRBJ2-5; TRBD1 aligns across 8 bases. In germline, CDR1 is ENHRY, CDR2 SYGVKD. V gave up 3 bases and J gave up 5 bases; unmatched junction bases: 5. This CDR3 comprises 14 residues. CDR3 nucleotides: TGTGCCATCAGTGACGGACAGGGCGGCGAGACCCAGTACTTC. It specifies CAISDGQGGETQYF.

The genes are TRBV6-5 and TRBJ1-1; D unclear. The CDR3 has 13 residues. CDR1 is MNHEY and CDR2 is SVGAGI in the germline V gene. The germline V and J ends were trimmed by 5 bases and 7 bases, with 14 bases remaining between them. For the CDR3, the DNA is TGTGCCAGCAGTGGACGGTACAACGGTGAAGCTTTCTTT. This codes for CASSGRYNGEAFF.

This chain uses TRBV5-1 with TRBJ1-2, with D tentatively TRBD1 (5 bases). The V gene lost 4 bases and the J gene lost 8 bases, with 18 bases spanning the gap. Germline V gene data show CDR1 as SGHRS and CDR2 as YFSETQ. The CDR3 consists of 14 residues. CDR3 region: CASSVQGPPVGYTF. The DNA for the CDR3 is TGCGCCAGCAGCGTGCAGGGCCCCCCAGTGGGCTACACCTTC.

J is TRBJ2-7 and V is TRBV1; TRBD2, the D gene given by the table, was not confirmed from the DNA. TRBV1 is a pseudogene locus. The CDR3 has 20 amino acids. The CDR3 DNA reads as TGCACCAGCAGCCAGTTCTCTTCTCACCTCGGGACTAGTCCACTCTACGAGCAGTACTTC. Its protein product is CTSSQFSSHLGTSPLYEQYF.

The rearrangement uses TRBV10-3 and TRBJ2-3; TRBD2 matches 8 bases. Trimming removed 6 bases from V and 1 base from J; junction bases left unmatched: 3. There are 14 residues in the CDR3. Looked up from germline, CDR1 is ENHRY and CDR2 is SYGVKD. The CDR3 DNA reads TGTGCCATCAGGGCTAGCGGGCGCACAGATACGCAGTATTTT. It is translated as CAIRASGRTDTQYF.

This chain joins TRBV19 and TRBJ2-2, with 7 bases matching TRBD1. The CDR3 length is 14 residues. Germline V gives CDR1 LNHDA, CDR2 SQIVND (reference sequence). Trimming cost V 8 bases and J 1 base; bases outside gene matches: 4. CDR3 coding DNA: TGTGCCAGTCGGGACAGAGAGAACACCGGGGAGCTGTTTTTT. Amino acids: CASRDRENTGELFF.

The rearrangement joins TRBV6-5 to TRBJ2-2; TRBD2 matches 11 bases. V was pared by 5 bases and J by 6 bases, with 5 bases of the junction left unmatched. The CDR3 has 15 amino acids. CDR1 MNHEY and CDR2 SVGAGI come from the germline V gene. CDR3 in amino acids: CASSNLAGGAGELFF. In nucleotides, the CDR3 is TGTGCCAGCAGTAATTTAGCGGGGGGGGCCGGGGAGCTGTTTTTT.

The chain combines TRBV7-2 with TRBJ2-7; 9 bases match TRBD1. With V trimmed by 4 bases and J by 2 bases, 6 bases remained unmatched. The CDR3 has 15 residues. CDR1 SGHTA and CDR2 FQGNSA come from the germline V gene. The CDR3 loop reads CASSSRTGDPYEQYF. The CDR3 region has the DNA TGTGCCAGCAGCTCCCGGACAGGGGATCCCTACGAGCAGTACTTC. The full variable domain, with the rest looked up from reference TRBV7-2 and TRBJ2-7, is GAGVSQSPSNKVTEKGKDVELRCDPISGHTALYWYRQSLGQGLEFLIYFQGNSAPDKSGLPSDRFSAERTGGSVSTLTIQRTQQEDSAVYLCASSSRTGDPYEQYFGPGTRLTVT.

This rearrangement joins TRBV7-9 to TRBJ1-4, with TRBD1 matching over 9 bases. After removal of 5 bases from V and 0 bases from J, the junction contained 7 bases not matched to a gene. CDR3 length: 17 residues. The V gene's germline CDR1 is SEHNR and CDR2 FQNEAQ (reference sequence). CDR3 bases: TGTGCCAGCAGCCAAACAGGGGGCCGAGCAACTAATGAAAAACTGTTTTTT. Its translation: CASSQTGGRATNEKLFF. Based on the CDR3 plus reference TRBV7-9 and TRBJ1-4, the full variable domain is DTGVSQNPRHKITKRGQNVTFRCDPISEHNRLYWYRQTLGQGPEFLTYFQNEAQLEKSRLLSDRFSAERPKGSFSTLEIQRTEQGDSAMYLCASSQTGGRATNEKLFFGSGTQLSVL.

The V call is TRBV29-1, the J call TRBJ1-1, with TRBD1 identical over 8 bases. V gave up 6 bases and J gave up 5 bases; unmatched junction bases: 8. There are 13 residues in the CDR3. The germline CDR1 and CDR2 sequences are SQVTM and ANQGSEA. The CDR3 nucleotides are TGCAGCGTCAACGGACAGGGACGTACTGAAGCTTTCTTT. The encoded protein is CSVNGQGRTEAFF.

The V gene is TRBV7-9, the J gene TRBJ2-7; weak D call: TRBD2 (6 bases). This CDR3 is built from 14 residues. Germline V gene lookup returns CDR1 SEHNR and CDR2 FQNEAQ (reference sequence). Trimming cost V 3 bases and J 2 bases, with 11 bases left between them. The CDR3 sequence is CASSFRGTAYEQYF. The CDR3 coding sequence is TGTGCCAGCAGCTTTCGCGGGACCGCCTACGAGCAGTACTTC.

The rearrangement links TRBV28 to TRBJ2-5, with 12 bases fitting TRBD1. V lost 5 bases and J lost 5; bases outside the gene matches: 9. Germline lookup yields CDR1 MDHEN and CDR2 SYDVKM. The CDR3 is 16 residues long. CDR3 sequence (DNA): TGTGCCAGCAGTCCCGGGACAGGGGGCGCGAGGGAGACCCAGTACTTC. Protein sequence: CASSPGTGGARETQYF.

A remark on this clone: Other nucleotide sequences from this sample produce the same CDR3. The rearrangement uses TRBV30 and TRBJ1-2, with unresolved D. This CDR3 region has 13 residues. Trimming removed 2 bases from V and 2 bases from J, with 9 bases in between. Germline CDR1 and CDR2: GTSNPN and SVGIG (reference sequence). Written as DNA, the CDR3 is TGTGCCTGGAGTTTAGGGCCCAACTATGGCTACACCTTC. Its protein product is CAWSLGPNYGYTF.

The chain uses TRBV11-3 and TRBJ2-5, with TRBD1 matching 9 bases. Germline V gene sequence: CDR1 SGHNT, CDR2 YENEEA. The CDR3 is 15 amino acids. V was clipped by 0 bases and J by 5 bases; unmatched bases: 4. CDR3 in amino acids: CASSLEGTGLETQYF. DNA for the CDR3: TGTGCCAGCAGCTTAGAAGGGACAGGGCTTGAGACCCAGTACTTC.

This chain connects TRBV19 to TRBJ1-3; no firm D call. Looked up from germline, CDR1 is LNHDA and CDR2 is SQIVND (reference sequence). The CDR3 loop spans 16 amino acids. Between the trimmed V and J ends, which lost 6 bases and 0 bases, there was a span of 15 bases. CDR3 coding DNA: TGTGCCAGTAGCCCGGTCCGCCCGAGCTCTGGAAACACCATATATTTT. It is translated as CASSPVRPSSGNTIYF.

About this clone: In the same sample, other DNA sequences code for this CDR3. The V and J genes are TRBV5-1 and TRBJ2-5, with D tentatively TRBD2 (6 bases). Germline CDR1 reads SGHRS; CDR2 reads YFSETQ. The CDR3 is 15 residues long. Between the trimmed V and J ends, which lost 0 bases and 3 bases, there was a span of 12 bases. The CDR3 region has the DNA TGCGCCAGCAGCTTGGACGGGACGGGGGAAGAGACCCAGTACTTC. Translation gives CASSLDGTGEETQYF.

This clone has just a few counts. The chain links TRBV11-2 to TRBJ1-1; D unresolved. This CDR3 region has 13 residues. V was clipped by 1 base and J by 4 bases, with 7 bases between them. Germline lookup yields CDR1 SGHAT and CDR2 FQNNGV. The CDR3 sequence: CASSLGSSTEAFF. In nucleotides, the CDR3 is TGTGCCAGCAGCTTAGGAAGTAGCACTGAAGCTTTCTTT. Full variable domain (outside the CDR3, taken from reference TRBV11-2 and TRBJ1-1): EAGVAQSPRYKIIEKRQSVAFWCNPISGHATLYWYQQILGQGPKLLIQFQNNGVVDDSQLPKDRFSAERLKGVDSTLKIQPAKLEDSAVYLCASSLGSSTEAFFGQGTRLTVV.

The chain uses TRBV28 and TRBJ1-2; D gene uncertain. Trimming cost V 6 bases and J 4 bases, with 12 bases left between them. Germline V gives CDR1 MDHEN, CDR2 SYDVKM. The CDR3 length is 13 residues. CDR3 DNA sequence: TGTGCCAGCAGCTCTCCCGGGTCCTATGGCTACACCTTC. Translation: CASSSPGSYGYTF.

For the CDR3, the DNA is TGTGCCAGCAGCTTCCGGGGTGCGACTAATGAAAAACTGTTTTTT. The encoded protein is CASSFRGATNEKLFF. This rearrangement joins TRBV11-2 to TRBJ1-4; D call uncertain. The CDR3 is 15 residues long. V lost 3 bases, J lost 2 bases, and 10 bases lay in between. Germline V CDR1 and CDR2: SGHAT, FQNNGV.